What follows describes a single T cell receptor (beta chain). Its cognate antigen is unknown. The data stem from a study of blood T cells in healthy people across ages. Study-wide points: The study lacked donor CMV status, which possibly confounded expanded clonotype changes.

Drawing of peripheral blood yielded about 9.8 milliliters from each donor. In germline, CDR1 is SGHTA, CDR2 FQGNSA. The CDR3 has 16 amino acids. V was clipped by 1 base and J by 2 bases; unmatched bases: 5. The use of a sample-barcoded 5' primer and a J-beta primer mix characterized a second PCR of about 7 to 12 cycles. TCRdb processed the 5' RACE reads anew with MiXCR; each CDR3 protein has one entry. The sample has about 830,000 distinct CDR3 sequences, roughly 60% seen once. The chain carries TRBV7-2 and TRBJ2-1, with 7 bases matching TRBD1. The origin of this receptor is a man aged 25 to 45 in good health. Sequencing was done on a sample of blood. The CDR3 DNA reads as TGTGCCAGCAGCTTAGTCCCGACAGGGCCCTACAATGAGCAGTTCTTC. This translates into CASSLVPTGPYNEQFF.